The clone carrying this T cell receptor beta chain turned up a few times. The repertoire was sequenced with immunoSEQ multiplex PCR; TCRdb's copy has only in-frame clones and lacks some. The sample lists 120,000 to 150,000 clones, roughly 80% occurring once. This specimen comes from a study of blood T cell repertoires in COVID-19. Sequences were obtained from peripheral blood. The source is a woman aged 80 or over in a cohort sampled during active or convalescent COVID-19.

The CDR3 coding sequence is TGCGCCAGCAGCCAGCGGGGGGCCACTCAGCCCCAGCATTTT. It translates to CASSQRGATQPQHF. The rearrangement joins TRBV4-1 to TRBJ1-5; D is possibly TRBD1 (6 bases). Per germline, CDR1 MGHRA and CDR2 YSYEKL. This CDR3 comprises 14 residues. Trimming pared 3 bases from V and 6 bases from J, leaving 12 bases between.